The 28 T cell receptor beta chains listed next were all sequenced from one sample in a study of blood T cell repertoires in COVID-19. Assay: immunoSEQ multiplex PCR; the TCRdb copy retains only in-frame clones and omits some. The data contain approximately 240,000 clones, roughly three quarters of them singletons. The sample comprised peripheral blood. These receptors were obtained from a woman between 35 and 50 years old with active or convalescent COVID-19.

J is TRBJ1-4 and V is TRBV29-1; tentative D call: TRBD1 (6 bases). The CDR3 spans 16 residues. The germline V and J ends were trimmed by 3 bases and 8 bases, with 22 bases remaining between them. The germline V gene encodes CDR1 SQVTM and CDR2 ANQGSEA. CDR3 in amino acids: CSVEWTEASWGEKLFF. CDR3 DNA: TGCAGCGTTGAGTGGACAGAGGCTAGTTGGGGGGAAAAACTGTTTTTT.

In this sample, this clone turned up a few times. The chain carries TRBV11-3 and TRBJ2-2, with 7 bases fitting TRBD1. V shed 1 base, J shed 5 bases, and the junction held 4 bases outside the gene matches. CDR1 and CDR2 from the germline V gene are SGHNT and YENEEA. The CDR3 consists of 15 residues. In DNA, the CDR3 is TGTGCCAGCAGCTTAGCACAGGGGAAGACCGGGGAGCTGTTTTTT. Translating gives CASSLAQGKTGELFF.

This clone occurred once. The gene calls are TRBV2 and TRBJ2-3, with TRBD2 as a possible D gene (6 bases). V was shortened by 9 bases and J by 2 bases, with 12 bases between the two germline ends. The CDR3 is 13 residues long. Per the germline V gene, CDR1 is SNHLY and CDR2 is FYNNEI. CDR3 DNA sequence: TGTGCCAGTACCGGAGGGGTCACAGATACGCAGTATTTT. It encodes CASTGGVTDTQYF.

The chain combines TRBV28 with TRBJ1-4; D remains ambiguous. Germline V gives CDR1 MDHEN, CDR2 SYDVKM. The V end was cut by 3 bases, the J end by 1 base, with 6 bases between. The CDR3 is 14 amino acids. The DNA of the CDR3 is TGTGCCAGCAGTTTCGGAGGAACTAATGAAAAACTGTTTTTT. Translated: CASSFGGTNEKLFF.

The chain is built from TRBV6-4 and TRBJ2-1, with D perhaps TRBD1 (5 bases). Trimming took off 4 bases at V and 7 bases at J, with 14 bases between the two ends. The CDR3 spans 14 residues. In germline, CDR1 is MRHNA, CDR2 SNTAGT. CDR3 sequence (DNA): TGTGCCAGCAGTGTGGCAACCCAGGGAAATGAGCAGTTCTTC. It translates to CASSVATQGNEQFF.

V and J are TRBV29-1 and TRBJ2-1; 7 bases map to TRBD1. From germline, CDR1 is SQVTM and CDR2 ANQGSEA. The CDR3 runs 13 residues. J gave up 9 bases and V 2 bases, and 7 bases lay outside the gene matches. CDR3 nucleotide sequence: TGCAGCGTTGAAACAGGGGATGAAAGTGAGCAGTTCTTC. Protein sequence: CSVETGDESEQFF.

The CDR3 DNA reads as TGTGCCAGCAGTAAAGCTACTAGCGGGGGGTACTACGAGCAGTACTTC. This translates into CASSKATSGGYYEQYF. The chain couples TRBV5-4 to TRBJ2-7; 12 positions agree with TRBD2. Germline V CDR1 and CDR2: SGHNT, YYREEE (reference sequence). The CDR3 length is 16 residues. The ends lost 5 bases at V and 3 bases at J; junction bases unmatched: 9. The full variable domain, its missing parts supplied by reference TRBV5-4 and TRBJ2-7, is ETGVTQSPTHLIKTRGQQVTLRCSSQSGHNTVSWYQQALGQGPQFIFQYYREEENGRGNFPPRFSGLQFPNYSSELNVNALELDDSALYLCASSKATSGGYYEQYFGPGTRLTVT.

The chain combines TRBV5-6 with TRBJ1-2; no clear D gene. Germline CDR1 is SGHDT and CDR2 is YYEEEE. V shed 7 bases and J shed 5 bases, with 15 bases lying between them. The CDR3 has 13 amino acids. CDR3 DNA: TGTGCCAGCTCCCCCGTGGGCCGATATGGCTACACCTTC. Translated, it gives CASSPVGRYGYTF.

The genes are TRBV7-9 and TRBJ2-3; D not resolved. The germline V gene encodes CDR1 SEHNR and CDR2 FQNEAQ (reference sequence). V lost 4 bases and J 5 bases, leaving 7 bases between the germline ends. The CDR3 runs to 12 residues. This CDR3 reads CASSWAIDTQYF. CDR3 sequence (DNA): TGTGCCAGCAGCTGGGCTATAGATACGCAGTATTTT.

This rearrangement joins TRBV14 to TRBJ1-1; D gene ambiguous. The CDR3 has 14 amino acids. Germline lookup yields CDR1 SGHDN and CDR2 FVKESK. Trimming took 1 base from V and 1 from J, leaving 7 bases between them. The CDR3 sequence: CASSQVAANTEAFF. CDR3 sequence (DNA): TGTGCCAGCAGCCAAGTAGCGGCGAACACTGAAGCTTTCTTT.

The genes are TRBV28 and TRBJ2-6; 8 bases are shared with TRBD1. Germline V lookup: CDR1 MDHEN, CDR2 SYDVKM. The CDR3 extends over 18 amino acids. V was pared by 5 bases and J by 0 bases, with 9 bases of the junction left unmatched. The CDR3 spells CASSLRGRHGSGANVLTF. CDR3 DNA: TGTGCCAGCAGTCTCAGGGGGCGCCATGGCTCTGGGGCCAACGTCCTGACTTTC.

Of note for this clone: Different DNA sequences within this sample yield the same CDR3. The V and J genes are TRBV6-5 and TRBJ1-1, with 7 bases lining up with TRBD1. The J segment lost 1 base and the V segment lost 7 bases, leaving 3 bases of the junction unmatched. This CDR3 contains 13 residues. In germline, CDR1 is MNHEY, CDR2 SVGAGI. CDR3 residues: CASNYRGNTEAFF. CDR3 in DNA: TGTGCCAGCAACTACAGGGGGAACACTGAAGCTTTCTTT.

The rearrangement links TRBV7-3 to TRBJ2-1; a possible D gene is TRBD2 (5 bases). The CDR3 is 14 amino acids. Germline CDR1 and CDR2: SGHTA and FQGTGA. Between the trimmed V and J ends, which lost 3 bases and 7 bases, there was a span of 13 bases. The CDR3 nucleotides are TGTGCCAGCAGCTTCACGTCGGACTCAAATGAGCAGTTCTTC. Amino acid sequence: CASSFTSDSNEQFF.

This sequence joins TRBV9 and TRBJ2-3; 9 bases match TRBD2. The CDR3 has 16 amino acids. Trimming removed 0 bases from V and 5 bases from J; junction bases left unmatched: 7. CDR1 is SGDLS and CDR2 is YYNGEE in the germline V gene. The CDR3 is CASSVGSASGEDTQYF. CDR3 bases: TGTGCCAGCAGCGTAGGTTCGGCTAGCGGGGAAGATACGCAGTATTTT.

The V call is TRBV3-1 (or the pseudogene TRBV3-2), the J call TRBJ1-2; D is undetermined. Germline-derived CDR1 and CDR2 are LGHDT and YNNKEL (reference sequence). This CDR3 is built from 12 residues. The V end lost 5 bases, the J end lost 10 bases, and 14 bases lay between the germline ends. DNA of the CDR3: TGTGCCAGCAGCGAGACTCGAGGGTACTACACCTTC. Amino acid sequence: CASSETRGYYTF.

This chain joins TRBV30 and TRBJ1-2; D unclear. CDR1 is GTSNPN, CDR2 SVGIG, per germline (reference sequence). This CDR3 comprises 12 residues. The CDR3 nucleotides are TGTGCGGGCCTGATTCCTGCTGGTGGCTACACCTTC. It specifies CAGLIPAGGYTF.

V and J are TRBV5-4 and TRBJ1-3; D unclear. With 1 base removed from V and 0 bases from J, the gap between germline ends came to 5 bases. Germline values: CDR1 SGHNT, CDR2 YYREEE (reference sequence). The CDR3 consists of 14 residues. The CDR3 bases are TGTGCCAGCAGCTTGTTCTCCTCTGGAAACACCATATATTTT. This codes for CASSLFSSGNTIYF.

The gene calls are TRBV12-3 or TRBV12-4 and TRBJ1-5; TRBD1 might be the D (6 bases). Trimming removed 3 bases at V and 7 bases at J, with 10 bases between. CDR3 length equals 13 residues. Here the CDR3 DNA reads TGTGCCAGCAGTTTTGAGGGGGTCCAGCCCCAGCATTTT. Its translation is CASSFEGVQPQHF.

The sample holds many counts of this clone. The rearrangement uses TRBV9 and TRBJ1-3; D perhaps matches TRBD1 (6 bases). This CDR3 spans 14 amino acids. Germline assignment: CDR1 SGDLS and CDR2 YYNGEE. Trimming left V 0 bases short and J 6 bases short, with 10 bases between. For the CDR3, the DNA is TGTGCCAGCAGCGTAGAAGCAGGGGTAAACACCATATATTTT. Its protein product is CASSVEAGVNTIYF. The whole variable domain, filled in from reference TRBV9 and TRBJ1-3, reads DSGVTQTPKHLITATGQRVTLRCSPRSGDLSVYWYQQSLDQGLQFLIQYYNGEERAKGNILERFSAQQFPDLHSELNLSSLELGDSALYFCASSVEAGVNTIYFGEGSWLTVV.

This clone was detected once. J is TRBJ2-5 and V is TRBV3-1 (or the pseudogene TRBV3-2); 8 bases map to TRBD2. Germline V CDR1 and CDR2: LGHDT, YNNKEL (reference sequence). V was pared by 5 bases and J by 5 bases, with 7 bases of the junction left unmatched. This CDR3 has 14 residues. The CDR3 sequence is CASSNGGALETQYF. The CDR3 DNA sequence: TGTGCCAGCAGCAACGGGGGGGCCCTGGAGACCCAGTACTTC.

This chain connects TRBV6-5 to TRBJ2-3; possible D gene TRBD1, 6 bases. Germline V gene sequence: CDR1 MNHEY, CDR2 SVGAGI. CDR3 size: 15 residues. V shed 0 bases and J shed 5 bases, with 12 bases lying between them. The CDR3 region is CASSYSVGGGDTQYF. The CDR3 nucleotides read TGTGCCAGCAGTTACTCGGTTGGGGGCGGAGATACGCAGTATTTT.

The CDR3 DNA is TGTGCCAGCAGCTCTCCTAGTGGTACCGGGGAGCTGTTTTTT. This encodes CASSSPSGTGELFF. The chain joins TRBV5-4 to TRBJ2-2; D gene uncertain. Trimming took off 3 bases at V and 5 bases at J, with 11 bases between the two ends. From germline, CDR1 is SGHNT and CDR2 YYREEE (reference sequence). The CDR3 covers 14 residues.

The genes are TRBV5-4 and TRBJ2-1, with D maybe TRBD2 (7 bases). Germline V gene lookup returns CDR1 SGHNT and CDR2 YYREEE (reference sequence). The CDR3 is 14 residues long. V lost 3 bases and J 9 bases, leaving 16 bases between the germline ends. The CDR3 DNA is TGTGCCAGCAGCTCCCCTAAGGGGGGGGGTGAGCAGTTCTTC. Encoded protein: CASSSPKGGGEQFF.

This rearrangement joins TRBV19 to TRBJ1-1; D gene ambiguous. V was shortened by 9 bases and J by 3 bases, with 17 bases between the two germline ends. CDR1 is LNHDA, CDR2 SQIVND, per germline (reference sequence). This CDR3 contains 14 residues. The CDR3 DNA is TGTGCCAGCGCCCCCGGGGAAGTTTACACTGAAGCTTTCTTT. This codes for CASAPGEVYTEAFF.

This clone was counted only a few times. The gene calls are TRBV10-2 and TRBJ1-2, with D perhaps matching TRBD1 (5 bases). Germline CDR1 WSHSY, CDR2 SAAADI. The CDR3 consists of 14 residues. V dropped 0 bases and J dropped 8 bases, with 13 bases sitting between them. CDR3 bases: TGCGCCAGCAGTGAGTCGAAGGGGAGGGACGGCTACACCTTC. Amino acid sequence: CASSESKGRDGYTF.

CDR3 DNA sequence: TGTGCCAGCAGTTTAGGCGGCGGGGAGCTGTTTTTT. Translating it yields CASSLGGGELFF. The genes are TRBV12-3 or TRBV12-4 and TRBJ2-2; D not certain. V lost 1 base, J lost 7 bases, and 4 bases lay in between. This CDR3 comprises 12 residues.

The V gene is TRBV6-1, the J gene TRBJ1-2; D may be TRBD1 (5 bases). This CDR3 comprises 15 residues. The germline V and J ends were trimmed by 0 bases and 4 bases, with 12 bases remaining between them. Germline values: CDR1 MNHNS, CDR2 SASEGT. DNA for the CDR3: TGTGCCAGCAGTGAAGCTGCGGGGGGGGGCTATGGCTACACCTTC. It yields the protein CASSEAAGGGYGYTF.

In its sample, this clone was seen many times. The CDR3 is CASSPGTGGPGETQYF. As DNA, the CDR3 is TGTGCCAGCAGCCCCGGGACAGGGGGCCCAGGGGAGACCCAGTACTTC. The rearrangement joins TRBV11-1 to TRBJ2-5; 12 bases are a match to TRBD1. The CDR3 runs 16 residues. With 5 bases clipped from V and 5 bases from J, the junction kept 9 bases outside the gene matches. In germline, CDR1 is SGHAT, CDR2 FQDESV (reference sequence).